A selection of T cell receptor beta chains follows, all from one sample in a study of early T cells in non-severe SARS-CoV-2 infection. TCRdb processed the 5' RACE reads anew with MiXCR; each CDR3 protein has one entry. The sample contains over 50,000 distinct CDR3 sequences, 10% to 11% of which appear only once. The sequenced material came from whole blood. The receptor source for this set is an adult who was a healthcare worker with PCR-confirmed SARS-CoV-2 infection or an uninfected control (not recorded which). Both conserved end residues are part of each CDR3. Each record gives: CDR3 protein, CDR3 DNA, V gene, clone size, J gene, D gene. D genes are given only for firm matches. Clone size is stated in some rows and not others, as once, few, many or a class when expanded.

CASSLGQSDSYGYTF,TGTGCCAGCAGCTTAGGACAGAGCGATTCCTATGGCTACACCTTC,TRBV7-9,few,TRBJ1-2,NA
CASSLDLAMITDTQYF,TGCGCCAGCAGCTTGGACCTAGCGATGATCACAGATACGCAGTATTTT,TRBV5-1,NA,TRBJ2-3,NA
CASSYGTGVYGYTF,TGCGCCAGCAGCTACGGGACAGGGGTTTATGGCTACACCTTC,TRBV5-1,many,TRBJ1-2,TRBD1
CASTEGHPPGNTIYF,TGTGCCAGTACCGAAGGCCACCCGCCCGGGAACACCATATATTTT,TRBV19,many,TRBJ1-3,NA
CACLVSRAREQYF,TGTGCCTGCCTGGTTAGCAGGGCGCGGGAGCAGTACTTC,TRBV30,NA,TRBJ2-7,NA
CASSGQVPGGTEAFF,TGTGCCAGCTCAGGCCAGGTCCCAGGGGGGACTGAAGCTTTCTTT,TRBV18,few,TRBJ1-1,TRBD1
CASSPSRDETEAFF,TGTGCCAGCAGCCCGAGTCGGGATGAGACTGAAGCTTTCTTT,TRBV12-3/TRBV12-4,NA,TRBJ1-1,NA
CASSGTLTSYNEQFF,TGTGCCAGCAGCGGTACTCTTACCTCCTACAATGAGCAGTTCTTC,TRBV11-2,many,TRBJ2-1,NA
CASTRGYTQYF,TGCGCCAGCACCCGTGGGTATACGCAGTATTTT,TRBV5-1,NA,TRBJ2-3,NA
CASSSMYQETQYF,TGCGCCAGCAGCTCGATGTACCAAGAGACCCAGTACTTC,TRBV5-1,many,TRBJ2-5,NA
CASSRRDRWSNQPQHF,TGTGCCAGCAGTAGACGGGACAGATGGAGCAATCAGCCCCAGCATTTT,TRBV6-2/TRBV6-3,many,TRBJ1-5,TRBD1
CASSLALGRSGGYTF,TGTGCCAGCAGTTTAGCGCTTGGGCGGTCTGGCGGCTACACCTTC,TRBV12-3/TRBV12-4,many,TRBJ1-2,NA
CASSPDRDNEQYF,TGTGCCAGCAGCCCCGACAGGGATAACGAGCAGTACTTC,TRBV9,many,TRBJ2-7,TRBD1
CSAGGLAGVAGETQYF,TGCAGTGCTGGAGGGCTAGCGGGGGTTGCTGGGGAGACCCAGTACTTC,TRBV20-1,many,TRBJ2-5,TRBD2
CASSYVQGSNEKLFF,TGTGCCAGCAGTTACGTGCAGGGGAGTAATGAAAAACTGTTTTTT,TRBV6-6,many,TRBJ1-4,NA
CASSLVGSQPQHF,TGTGCCAGCAGCTTGGTGGGGAGTCAGCCCCAGCATTTT,TRBV5-5,NA,TRBJ1-5,NA
CASTGGTGELFF,TGTGCCAGCACAGGGGGTACCGGGGAGCTGTTTTTT,TRBV11-2,NA,TRBJ2-2,TRBD1
CASSYAGGGTQYF,TGTGCCAGCAGTTACGCAGGGGGGGGTACGCAGTATTTT,TRBV6-6,few,TRBJ2-3,NA
CASSLDPMLGEQFF,TGTGCCAGCAGCTTAGATCCGATGCTGGGTGAGCAGTTCTTC,TRBV7-2,few,TRBJ2-1,NA
CASRDTGGSYGYTF,TGTGCCAGCAGGGACACAGGGGGCAGCTATGGCTACACCTTC,TRBV12-3/TRBV12-4,NA,TRBJ1-2,TRBD1
CASEGSANEKLFF,TGTGCCAGCGAGGGGAGCGCTAATGAAAAACTGTTTTTT,TRBV2,few,TRBJ1-4,NA
CASSSKVGITVPGELFF,TGTGCTAGCAGCTCCAAGGTTGGGATTACCGTCCCCGGGGAGCTGTTTTTT,TRBV7-7,many,TRBJ2-2,NA
CASSIWSGGPDNEQFF,TGTGCCAGTAGTATATGGAGCGGGGGGCCGGACAATGAGCAGTTCTTC,TRBV19,many,TRBJ2-1,TRBD2
CASSGTTQNIQYF,TGTGCCAGCAGTGGGACTACCCAAAACATTCAGTACTTC,TRBV6-1,many,TRBJ2-4,NA
CASSKTGVDTDTQYF,TGTGCCAGCTCCAAGACGGGGGTGGACACAGATACGCAGTATTTT,TRBV7-2,many,TRBJ2-3,NA
CASSLRRGSYNEQFF,TGTGCCAGCAGCTTGAGGCGGGGGTCGTACAATGAGCAGTTCTTC,TRBV7-9,many,TRBJ2-1,TRBD2
CASSFAFSETQYF,TGTGCTAGCAGCTTCGCATTCTCTGAGACCCAGTACTTC,TRBV7-7,many,TRBJ2-5,NA
CASNLAGANTGELFF,TGTGCCAGCAACCTAGCGGGGGCGAACACCGGGGAGCTGTTTTTT,TRBV14,many,TRBJ2-2,TRBD2
CASSPVGQTRFPTEAFF,TGTGCCAGCAGCCCGGTCGGACAGACCCGATTTCCCACTGAAGCTTTCTTT,TRBV7-8,NA,TRBJ1-1,NA
CASSLAPGQNTDTQYF,TGTGCCAGCAGCTTAGCTCCGGGACAGAACACAGATACGCAGTATTTT,TRBV7-6,many,TRBJ2-3,TRBD1
CAALWGEGAFF,TGTGCCGCTCTTTGGGGGGAAGGAGCTTTCTTT,TRBV6-5,NA,TRBJ1-1,NA
CASSLYLAGGPLSYEQYF,TGTGCCAGCAGCTTATATTTAGCGGGGGGGCCGCTCTCCTACGAGCAGTACTTC,TRBV11-2,few,TRBJ2-7,TRBD2
CASSQEGRTYEQYF,TGCGCCAGCAGCCAAGAGGGACGGACCTACGAGCAGTACTTC,TRBV5-1,many,TRBJ2-7,NA
CASSLSGETQYF,TGTGCCAGCAGCTTATCGGGAGAGACCCAGTACTTC,TRBV7-9,many,TRBJ2-5,NA
CSASGGPLAKNIQYF,TGCAGCGCTAGCGGGGGCCCCTTAGCCAAAAACATTCAGTACTTC,TRBV29-1,NA,TRBJ2-4,TRBD2
CASSSPPRTGGRNTEAFF,TGTGCCAGCAGCTCCCCCCCGAGGACAGGGGGTCGGAACACTGAAGCTTTCTTT,TRBV7-6,few,TRBJ1-1,TRBD1